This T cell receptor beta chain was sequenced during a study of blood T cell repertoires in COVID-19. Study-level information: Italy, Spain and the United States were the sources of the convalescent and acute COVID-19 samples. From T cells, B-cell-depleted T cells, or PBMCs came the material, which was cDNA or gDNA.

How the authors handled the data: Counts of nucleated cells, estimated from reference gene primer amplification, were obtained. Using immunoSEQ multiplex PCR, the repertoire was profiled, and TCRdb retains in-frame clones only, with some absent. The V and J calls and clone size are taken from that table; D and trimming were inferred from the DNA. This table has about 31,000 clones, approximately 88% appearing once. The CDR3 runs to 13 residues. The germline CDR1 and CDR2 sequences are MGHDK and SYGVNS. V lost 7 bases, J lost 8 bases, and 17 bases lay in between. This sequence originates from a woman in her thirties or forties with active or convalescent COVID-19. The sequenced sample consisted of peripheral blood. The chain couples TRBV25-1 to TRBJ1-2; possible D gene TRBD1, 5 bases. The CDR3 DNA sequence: TGTGCCAGCACCGAGGAGGGGTCGGGAGGCTACACCTTC. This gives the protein CASTEEGSGGYTF.